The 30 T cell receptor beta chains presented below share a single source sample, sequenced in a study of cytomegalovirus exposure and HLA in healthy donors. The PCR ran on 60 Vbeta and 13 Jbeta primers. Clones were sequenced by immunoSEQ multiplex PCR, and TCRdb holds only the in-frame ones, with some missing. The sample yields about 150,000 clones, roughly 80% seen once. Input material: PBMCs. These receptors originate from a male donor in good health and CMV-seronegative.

The chain's CDR3 is CASSQDLGAANTGELFF. CDR3 in DNA: TGCGCCAGCAGCCAAGACCTAGGAGCTGCGAACACCGGGGAGCTGTTTTTT. This chain uses TRBV4-1 with TRBJ2-2; no clear D gene. Trimming took off 0 bases at V and 0 bases at J, with 11 bases between the two ends. This CDR3 region has 17 residues. Germline V gene data show CDR1 as MGHRA and CDR2 as YSYEKL.

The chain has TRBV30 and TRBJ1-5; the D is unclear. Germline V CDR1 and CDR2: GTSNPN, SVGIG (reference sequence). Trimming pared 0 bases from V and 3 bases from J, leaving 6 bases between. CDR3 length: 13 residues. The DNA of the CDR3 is TGTGCCTGGAGTGTAGCGCACAATCAGCCCCAGCATTTT. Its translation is CAWSVAHNQPQHF.

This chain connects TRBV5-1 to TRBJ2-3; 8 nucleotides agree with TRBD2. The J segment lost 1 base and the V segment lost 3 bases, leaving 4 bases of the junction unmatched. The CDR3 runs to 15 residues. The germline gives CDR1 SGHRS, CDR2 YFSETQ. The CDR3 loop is CASSWSGSGTDTQYF. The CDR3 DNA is TGCGCCAGCAGCTGGAGCGGGAGTGGCACAGATACGCAGTATTTT. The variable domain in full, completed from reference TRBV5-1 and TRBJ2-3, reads KAGVTQTPRYLIKTRGQQVTLSCSPISGHRSVSWYQQTPGQGLQFLFEYFSETQRNKGNFPGRFSGRQFSNSRSEMNVSTLELGDSALYLCASSWSGSGTDTQYFGPGTRLTVL.

CDR3 DNA: TGTGCCAGCGACGAAGCGAGAAGCTCCTACAATGAGCAGTTCTTC. Encoded protein: CASDEARSSYNEQFF. J is TRBJ2-1 and V is TRBV7-9; D is unresolved. V lost 8 bases and J 0 bases, leaving 14 bases between the germline ends. The CDR3 has 15 amino acids. CDR1 SEHNR and CDR2 FQNEAQ come from the germline V gene (reference sequence).

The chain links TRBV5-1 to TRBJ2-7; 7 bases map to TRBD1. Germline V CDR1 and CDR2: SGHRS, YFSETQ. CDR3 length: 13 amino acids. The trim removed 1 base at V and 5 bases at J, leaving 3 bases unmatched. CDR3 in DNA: TGCGCCAGCAGCTTGAAAGGGGGCCACGAGCAGTACTTC. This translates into CASSLKGGHEQYF.

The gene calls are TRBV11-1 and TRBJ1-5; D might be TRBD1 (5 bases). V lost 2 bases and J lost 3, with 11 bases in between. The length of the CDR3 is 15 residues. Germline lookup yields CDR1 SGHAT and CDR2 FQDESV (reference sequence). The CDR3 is CASSLSPGLNQPQHF. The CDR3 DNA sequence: TGTGCCAGCAGCTTATCGCCAGGGCTCAATCAGCCCCAGCATTTT.

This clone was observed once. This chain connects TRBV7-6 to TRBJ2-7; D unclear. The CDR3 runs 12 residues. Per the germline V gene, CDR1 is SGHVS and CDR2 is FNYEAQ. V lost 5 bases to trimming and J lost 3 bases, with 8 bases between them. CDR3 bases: TGTGCCAGCAGCCAACGAGGCTACGAGCAGTACTTC. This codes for CASSQRGYEQYF.

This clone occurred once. The CDR3 bases are TGTGCCAGCAGCTTATTAGTCCTCTCTGGGGCCAACGTCCTGACTTTC. Protein sequence: CASSLLVLSGANVLTF. This chain links TRBV7-9 with TRBJ2-6; D unclear. From germline, CDR1 is SEHNR and CDR2 FQNEAQ (reference sequence). The V end lost 2 bases, the J end lost 0 bases, and 8 bases lay between the germline ends. This CDR3 region has 16 residues.

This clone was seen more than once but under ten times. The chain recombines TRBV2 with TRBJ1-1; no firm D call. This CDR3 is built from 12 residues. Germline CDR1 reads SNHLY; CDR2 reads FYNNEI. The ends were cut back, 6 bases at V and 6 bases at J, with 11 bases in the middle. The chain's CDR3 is CASSPMESEAFF. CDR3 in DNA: TGTGCCAGCAGCCCCATGGAGTCTGAAGCTTTCTTT. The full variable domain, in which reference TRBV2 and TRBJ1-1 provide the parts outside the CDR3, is EPEVTQTPSHQVTQMGQEVILRCVPISNHLYFYWYRQILGQKVEFLVSFYNNEISEKSEIFDDQFSVERPDGSNFTLKIRSTKLEDSAMYFCASSPMESEAFFGQGTRLTVV.

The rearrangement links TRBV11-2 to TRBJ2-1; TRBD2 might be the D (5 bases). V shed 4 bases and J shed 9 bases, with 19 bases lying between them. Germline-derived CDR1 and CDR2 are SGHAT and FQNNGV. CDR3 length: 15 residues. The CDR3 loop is CASSSPARGALEQFF. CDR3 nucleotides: TGTGCCAGCAGCTCCCCCGCCCGGGGAGCCCTTGAGCAGTTCTTC.

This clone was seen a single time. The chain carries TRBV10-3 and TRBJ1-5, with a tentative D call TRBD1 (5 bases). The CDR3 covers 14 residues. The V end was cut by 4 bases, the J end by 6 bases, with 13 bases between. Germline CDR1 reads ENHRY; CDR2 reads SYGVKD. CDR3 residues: CAISVEGRGQPQHF. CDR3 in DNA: TGTGCCATCAGTGTGGAGGGAAGGGGTCAGCCCCAGCATTTT.

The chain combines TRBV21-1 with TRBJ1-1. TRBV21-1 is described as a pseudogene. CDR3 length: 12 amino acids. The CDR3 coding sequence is TGTGCCCCCACGGCGGGCAGCACTGAAGCTTTCTTT. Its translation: CAPTAGSTEAFF.

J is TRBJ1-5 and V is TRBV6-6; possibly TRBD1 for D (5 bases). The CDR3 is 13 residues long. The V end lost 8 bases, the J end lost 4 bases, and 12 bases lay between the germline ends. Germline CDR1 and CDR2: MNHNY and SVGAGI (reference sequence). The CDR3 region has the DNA TGTGCCAGCCGGGGGGGGGTTAATCAGCCCCAGCATTTT. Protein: CASRGGVNQPQHF.

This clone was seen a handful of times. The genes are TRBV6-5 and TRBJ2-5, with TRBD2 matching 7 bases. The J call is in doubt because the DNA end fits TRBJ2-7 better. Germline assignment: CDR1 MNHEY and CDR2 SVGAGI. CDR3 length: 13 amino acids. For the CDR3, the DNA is TGTGCCAGCCGTTGGCGGGAGTTAAGCGAGCAGTACTTC. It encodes CASRWRELSEQYF.

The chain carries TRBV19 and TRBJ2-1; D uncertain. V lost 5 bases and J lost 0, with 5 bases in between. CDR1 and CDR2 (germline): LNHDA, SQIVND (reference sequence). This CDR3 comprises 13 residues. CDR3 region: CASSFGSYNEQFF. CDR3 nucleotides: TGTGCCAGTAGTTTCGGCTCCTACAATGAGCAGTTCTTC.

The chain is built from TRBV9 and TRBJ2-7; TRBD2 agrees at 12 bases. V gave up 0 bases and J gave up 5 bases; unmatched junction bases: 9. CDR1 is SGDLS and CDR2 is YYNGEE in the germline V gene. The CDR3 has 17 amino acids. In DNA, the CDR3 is TGTGCCAGCAGCGTAGCCCCGGGACTAGCGGGTATCCACGAGCAGTACTTC. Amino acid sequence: CASSVAPGLAGIHEQYF.

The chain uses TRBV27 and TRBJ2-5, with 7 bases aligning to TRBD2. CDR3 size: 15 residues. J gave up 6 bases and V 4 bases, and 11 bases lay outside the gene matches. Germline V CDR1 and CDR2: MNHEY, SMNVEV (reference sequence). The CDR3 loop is CASSWDGGSLQTQYF. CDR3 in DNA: TGTGCCAGCAGTTGGGACGGGGGGTCTTTGCAGACCCAGTACTTC.

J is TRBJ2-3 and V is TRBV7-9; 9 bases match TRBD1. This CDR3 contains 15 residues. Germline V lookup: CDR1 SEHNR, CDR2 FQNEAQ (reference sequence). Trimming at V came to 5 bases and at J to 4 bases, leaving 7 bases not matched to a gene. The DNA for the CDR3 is TGTGCCAGCAGCATCGGACAGGGGACTGCAGATACGCAGTATTTT. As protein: CASSIGQGTADTQYF.

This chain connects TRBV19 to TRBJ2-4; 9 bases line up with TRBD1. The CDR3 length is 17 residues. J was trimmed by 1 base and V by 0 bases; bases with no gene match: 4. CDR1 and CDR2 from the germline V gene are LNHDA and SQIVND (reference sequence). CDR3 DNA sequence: TGTGCCAGTAGTATAGATCAGGGGACAGGGGCCAAAAACATTCAGTACTTC. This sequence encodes CASSIDQGTGAKNIQYF.

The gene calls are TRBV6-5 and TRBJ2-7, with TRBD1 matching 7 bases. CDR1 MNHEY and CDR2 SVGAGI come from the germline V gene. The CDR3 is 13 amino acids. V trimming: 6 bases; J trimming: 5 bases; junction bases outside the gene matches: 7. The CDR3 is CASSRQGKDEQYF. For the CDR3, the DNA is TGTGCCAGCAGCCGACAGGGAAAGGACGAGCAGTACTTC.

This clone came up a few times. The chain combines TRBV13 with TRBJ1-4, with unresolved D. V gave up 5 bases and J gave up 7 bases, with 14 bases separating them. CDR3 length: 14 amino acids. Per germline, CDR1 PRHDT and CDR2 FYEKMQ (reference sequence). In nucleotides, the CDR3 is TGTGCCAGCAGCCCGATCGGGTCCCCTGAAAAACTGTTTTTT. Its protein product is CASSPIGSPEKLFF.

CDR3 coding DNA: TGTGCCAGCAGCCAAGCCTCGCGGGGGAAGGATACGCAGTATTTT. Translated: CASSQASRGKDTQYF. The J gene is TRBJ2-3, the V gene TRBV14; TRBD2 matches 7 bases. This CDR3 is 15 amino acids long. Germline-derived CDR1 and CDR2 are SGHDN and FVKESK. The ends lost 1 base at V and 6 bases at J; junction bases unmatched: 7.

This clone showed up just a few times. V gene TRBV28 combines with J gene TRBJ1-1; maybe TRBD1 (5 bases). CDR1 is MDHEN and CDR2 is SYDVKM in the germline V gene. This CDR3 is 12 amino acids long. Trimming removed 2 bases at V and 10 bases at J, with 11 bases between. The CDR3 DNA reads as TGTGCCAGCAGTTTACTCTTTCAGGGAGCTTTCTTT. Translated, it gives CASSLLFQGAFF.

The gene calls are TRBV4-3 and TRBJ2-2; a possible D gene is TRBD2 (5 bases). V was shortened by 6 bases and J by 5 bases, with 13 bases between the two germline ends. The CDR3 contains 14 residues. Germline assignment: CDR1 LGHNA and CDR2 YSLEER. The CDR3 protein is CASRAGTGTGELFF. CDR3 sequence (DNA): TGCGCCAGCAGAGCCGGAACGGGGACCGGGGAGCTGTTTTTT.

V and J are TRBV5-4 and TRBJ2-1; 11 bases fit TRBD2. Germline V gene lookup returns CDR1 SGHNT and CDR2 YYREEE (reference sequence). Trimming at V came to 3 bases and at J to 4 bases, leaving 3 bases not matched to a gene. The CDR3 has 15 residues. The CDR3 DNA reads TGTGCCAGCAGCTCGACTAGCGGGGAGTACAATGAGCAGTTCTTC. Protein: CASSSTSGEYNEQFF.

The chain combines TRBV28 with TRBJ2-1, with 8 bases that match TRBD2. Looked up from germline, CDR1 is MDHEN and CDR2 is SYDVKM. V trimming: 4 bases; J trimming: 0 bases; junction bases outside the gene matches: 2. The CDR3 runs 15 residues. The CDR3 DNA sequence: TGTGCCAGCAGTTATAGCGGGAACTCCTACAATGAGCAGTTCTTC. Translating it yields CASSYSGNSYNEQFF.

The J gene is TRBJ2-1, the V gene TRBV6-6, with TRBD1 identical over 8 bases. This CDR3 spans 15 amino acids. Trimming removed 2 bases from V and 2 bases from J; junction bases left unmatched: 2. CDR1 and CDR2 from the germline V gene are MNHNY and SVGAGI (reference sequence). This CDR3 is CASSYQGAPYNEQFF. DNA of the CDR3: TGTGCCAGCAGTTACCAGGGGGCCCCCTACAATGAGCAGTTCTTC.

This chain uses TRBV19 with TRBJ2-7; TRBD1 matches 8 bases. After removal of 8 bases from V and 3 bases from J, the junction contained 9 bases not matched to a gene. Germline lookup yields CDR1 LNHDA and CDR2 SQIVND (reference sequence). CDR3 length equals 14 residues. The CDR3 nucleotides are TGTGCCAGTTCCCATGGGACAGGCGACTACGAGCAGTACTTC. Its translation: CASSHGTGDYEQYF.

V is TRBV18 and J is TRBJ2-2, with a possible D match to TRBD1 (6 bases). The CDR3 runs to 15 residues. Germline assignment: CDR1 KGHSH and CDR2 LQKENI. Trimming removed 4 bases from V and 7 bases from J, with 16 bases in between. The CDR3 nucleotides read TGTGCCAGCTCACGCAGGACAGCCTCTGGCGGGGAGCTGTTTTTT. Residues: CASSRRTASGGELFF.

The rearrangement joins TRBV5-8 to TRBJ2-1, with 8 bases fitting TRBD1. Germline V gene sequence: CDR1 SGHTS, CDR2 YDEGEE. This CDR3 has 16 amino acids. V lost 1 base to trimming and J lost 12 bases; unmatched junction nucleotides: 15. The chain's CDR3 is CASSLPAAGGGFRQFF. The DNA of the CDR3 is TGTGCCAGCAGCTTGCCGGCGGCAGGGGGCGGGTTCCGGCAGTTCTTC.